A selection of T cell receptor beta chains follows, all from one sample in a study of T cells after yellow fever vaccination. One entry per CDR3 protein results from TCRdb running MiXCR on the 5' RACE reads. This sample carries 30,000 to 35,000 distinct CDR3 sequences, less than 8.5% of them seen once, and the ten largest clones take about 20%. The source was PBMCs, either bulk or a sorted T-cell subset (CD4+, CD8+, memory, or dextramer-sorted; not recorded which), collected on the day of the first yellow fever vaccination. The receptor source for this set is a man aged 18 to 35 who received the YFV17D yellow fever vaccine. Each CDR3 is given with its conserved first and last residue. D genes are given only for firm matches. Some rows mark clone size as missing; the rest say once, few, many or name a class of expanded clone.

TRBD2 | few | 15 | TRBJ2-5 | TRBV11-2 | CASSLSPGGQETQYF | TGTGCCAGCAGCTTATCGCCGGGGGGACAAGAGACCCAGTACTTC
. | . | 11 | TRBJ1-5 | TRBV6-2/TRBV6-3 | CASSYFETQHF | TGTGCCAGCAGTTACTTCGAGACCCAGCATTTT
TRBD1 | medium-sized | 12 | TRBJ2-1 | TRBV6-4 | CASSNRGDEQFF | TGTGCCAGCAGCAACAGGGGAGATGAGCAGTTCTTC
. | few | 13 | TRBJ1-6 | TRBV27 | CASSHREGSPLHF | TGTGCCAGCAGTCACAGGGAAGGCTCACCCCTCCACTTT
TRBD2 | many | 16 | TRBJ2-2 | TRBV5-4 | CASSSGGSQNTGELFF | TGTGCCAGCAGCTCCGGGGGGTCTCAAAACACCGGGGAGCTGTTTTTT
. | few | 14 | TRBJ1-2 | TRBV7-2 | CASSLSWRAPGYTF | TGTGCCAGCAGCTTAAGTTGGCGCGCCCCTGGCTACACCTTC
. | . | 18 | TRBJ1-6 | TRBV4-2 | CASSQDSGHCSYNSPLHF | TGTGCCAGCAGCCAAGACTCTGGTCACTGCTCCTATAATTCACCCCTCCACTTT
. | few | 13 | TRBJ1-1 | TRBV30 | CAWKFKGNPEAFF | TGTGCCTGGAAGTTCAAGGGAAACCCTGAAGCTTTCTTT
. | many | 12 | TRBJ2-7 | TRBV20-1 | CSLSGGHYEQYF | TGCAGTCTGTCCGGGGGCCACTACGAGCAGTACTTC
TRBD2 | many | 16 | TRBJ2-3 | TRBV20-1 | CSASVWAGGITDTQYF | TGCAGTGCTAGTGTATGGGCGGGGGGAATCACAGATACGCAGTATTTT
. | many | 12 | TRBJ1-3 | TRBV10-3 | CAALRDGNTIYF | TGTGCCGCCCTCCGTGATGGAAACACCATATATTTT
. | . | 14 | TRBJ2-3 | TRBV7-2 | CASSLMSWRDTQYF | TGTGCCAGCAGCTTAATGTCTTGGAGAGATACGCAGTATTTT
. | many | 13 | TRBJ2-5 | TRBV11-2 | CASSLEGLETQYF | TGTGCCAGCAGCTTAGAAGGGCTTGAGACCCAGTACTTC
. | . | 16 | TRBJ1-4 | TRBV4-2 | CASSQDNRAGNEKLFF | TGTGCCAGCAGCCAAGACAACCGGGCGGGGAATGAAAAACTGTTTTTT
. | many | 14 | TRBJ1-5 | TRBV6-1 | CASSEASGYQPQHF | TGTGCCAGCAGTGAGGCCTCCGGGTATCAGCCCCAGCATTTT
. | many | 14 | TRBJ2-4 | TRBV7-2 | CASSSRVAKNIQYF | TGTGCCAGCAGCTCACGTGTAGCCAAAAACATTCAGTACTTC